This T cell receptor (beta chain) stems from a study of CD4 T cells in relation to SARS-CoV-2 and coronaviruses. About the study: Crossreactive spike epitopes shared across donors were mapped to their HLA restriction. Whole-study findings and limits: The cross-reactivity analysis covered only spike protein, not other viral proteins.

About this clone itself: The antigen is undetermined. One junction end does not reproduce the germline sequence, and a read error may be involved.

Germline assignment: CDR1 MNHEY and CDR2 SMNVEV (reference sequence). The CDR3 sequence is 13 residues long. The unexposed donors gave CD4+ T cells in about 2011-2018, prior to COVID-19. Naive and memory CD4+ T cells came from enriched cryopreserved PBMCs. Clones were sequenced by immunoSEQ multiplex PCR, and TCRdb holds only the in-frame ones, with some missing. The table shows about 59,000 clones, with 86% occurring only once. V usage is TRBV27 and J usage is TRBJ2-3; a weak D match, TRBD2 (6 bases). The TCR was taken from a human donor in good health. Sequencing was carried out using memory CD4+ T cells from PBMCs. The DNA of the CDR3 is TGTGCCAGCAGTTTTACTAGCATAGATACGCAGTATTTT. This codes for CASSFTSIDTQYF.